This T cell receptor beta chain is from a study of technical replicates of blood from a handful of donors. Here immunoSEQ multiplex PCR was the method, and the copy in TCRdb shows in-frame clones only, minus some. The sample contains under 75,000 clones, approximately 83% of which appear only once. V gave up 3 bases and J gave up 6 bases, with 18 bases separating them. CDR3 length equals 15 residues. The germline gives CDR1 SGHAT, CDR2 FQNNGV. The chain has TRBV11-2 and TRBJ2-7, with D maybe TRBD1 (6 bases). This clonotype was sampled from a human donor in good health. Some clones in this sample may be carry-over from other donors' samples. Sequenced input: PBMCs. CDR3 loop: CASSFEPAGDGEQYF. The CDR3 DNA is TGTGCCAGCAGCTTCGAACCTGCAGGGGACGGCGAGCAGTACTTC.